These 20 T cell receptor beta chains came from one sample sequenced in a study of cytomegalovirus exposure and HLA in healthy donors. PCR primers comprised 60 Vbeta and 13 Jbeta primers. Using immunoSEQ multiplex PCR, the repertoire was profiled, and TCRdb retains in-frame clones only, with some absent. Its table records approximately 140,000 clones. What was sequenced was PBMCs. All receptors come from a woman in her fifties or sixties in good health and CMV-seronegative.

The V and J genes are TRBV4-2 and TRBJ1-1; 7 bases fit TRBD1. Germline lookup yields CDR1 LGHNA and CDR2 YNFKEQ. The CDR3 is 15 amino acids. V lost 0 bases and J lost 7; bases outside the gene matches: 8. CDR3 nucleotide sequence: TGTGCCAGCAGCCAAGAAGCAGGGGGGTATAGTGAAGCTTTCTTT. Translating it yields CASSQEAGGYSEAFF.

The V call is TRBV6-5, the J call TRBJ1-5; possibly TRBD1 for D (6 bases). The CDR3 totals 15 residues. From germline, CDR1 is MNHEY and CDR2 SVGAGI. V was clipped by 4 bases and J by 2 bases, with 12 bases between them. CDR3: CASSSDRSGNQPQHF. CDR3 in DNA: TGTGCCAGCAGTTCGGACAGATCGGGCAATCAGCCCCAGCATTTT.

V is TRBV19 and J is TRBJ1-3, with D possibly TRBD1 on 6 matching bases. V was trimmed by 3 bases and J by 0 bases, leaving 9 bases between them. Germline V lookup: CDR1 LNHDA, CDR2 SQIVND (reference sequence). CDR3 length equals 15 residues. The CDR3 DNA is TGTGCCAGTAGTATGCGGGGGGCCTCTGGAAACACCATATATTTT. Protein product: CASSMRGASGNTIYF.

The chain carries TRBV4-1 and TRBJ1-2; 7 bases are a match to TRBD1. V dropped 0 bases and J dropped 3; count of bases not matched to a gene: 10. CDR3 length: 17 amino acids. Looked up from germline, CDR1 is MGHRA and CDR2 is YSYEKL. The CDR3 nucleotides are TGCGCCAGCAGCCAAGAATTGCGAGACAGGGAACACTATGGCTACACCTTC. The encoded protein is CASSQELRDREHYGYTF.

The chain uses TRBV28 and TRBJ2-5, with D uncertain. Deletions cut 1 base from V and 5 bases from J, with 8 bases between. Germline CDR1 and CDR2: MDHEN and SYDVKM. The CDR3 covers 13 residues. CDR3 sequence (DNA): TGTGCCAGCAGTTTATTGGCGAGGGAGACCCAGTACTTC. Translated: CASSLLARETQYF. The variable domain in full, with the rest retrieved from reference TRBV28 and TRBJ2-5, is DVKVTQSSRYLVKRTGEKVFLECVQDMDHENMFWYRQDPGLGLRLIYFSYDVKMKEKGDIPEGYSVSREKKERFSLILESASTNQTSMYLCASSLLARETQYFGPGTRLLVL.

The genes are TRBV6-1 and TRBJ1-3; unclear D gene. The CDR3 is made up of 16 amino acids. V was pared by 3 bases and J by 0 bases, with 12 bases between. Germline-derived CDR1 and CDR2 are MNHNS and SASEGT. Here the CDR3 reads CASSDQVAISGNTIYF. The CDR3 nucleotides read TGTGCCAGCAGTGACCAGGTAGCGATCTCTGGAAACACCATATATTTT.

As regards this clone: The sample holds other DNA sequences that translate to the same CDR3. The chain has TRBV6-5 and TRBJ1-2, with 9 bases that match TRBD1. Trimming removed 4 bases from V and 7 bases from J; junction bases left unmatched: 7. This CDR3 contains 14 residues. Germline CDR1 and CDR2: MNHEY and SVGAGI. The CDR3 region has the DNA TGTGCCAGCAGTTCTCCGGGACAGGGTTCTGGCTACACCTTC. Translation: CASSSPGQGSGYTF.

The rearrangement links TRBV19 to TRBJ2-5; possible D gene TRBD2, 6 bases. The CDR3 covers 15 residues. Germline-derived CDR1 and CDR2 are LNHDA and SQIVND (reference sequence). Deletions cut 5 bases from V and 4 bases from J, with 17 bases between. This chain's CDR3 is CASSPGAGRSETQYF. In DNA, the CDR3 is TGTGCCAGTAGTCCTGGGGCAGGGAGGTCAGAGACCCAGTACTTC.

The CDR3 loop is CASSQDHGRQGRLAGGSYEQYF. DNA of the CDR3: TGCGCCAGCAGCCAAGATCACGGGCGACAGGGAAGACTAGCGGGAGGATCCTACGAGCAGTACTTC. The rearrangement joins TRBV4-3 to TRBJ2-7; 13 positions agree with TRBD2. The CDR3 is 22 residues long. V was pared by 0 bases and J by 1 base, with 18 bases of the junction left unmatched. Germline CDR1 is LGHNA and CDR2 is YSLEER.

The V gene is TRBV28, the J gene TRBJ2-5; D perhaps matches TRBD2 (5 bases). Between the trimmed V and J ends, which lost 3 bases and 7 bases, there was a span of 15 bases. Germline values: CDR1 MDHEN, CDR2 SYDVKM. This CDR3 has 14 residues. The CDR3 coding sequence is TGTGCCAGCAGTTTGGTGTCTAGCCGAGGGACCCAGTACTTC. It specifies CASSLVSSRGTQYF.

This chain connects TRBV7-2 to TRBJ2-1, with a possible D match to TRBD2 (6 bases). V was pared by 1 base and J by 5 bases, with 9 bases between. The germline V gene has CDR1 SGHTA and CDR2 FQGNSA. The CDR3 has 14 residues. The CDR3 sequence is CASSLVLANNEQFF. The CDR3 DNA reads TGTGCCAGCAGCTTAGTCCTAGCGAACAATGAGCAGTTCTTC.

CDR3 bases: TGTGCCAGCAGTTTACTAGCGGGAGGTGGAAATGAGCAGTTCTTC. Amino acids: CASSLLAGGGNEQFF. The chain joins TRBV6-4 to TRBJ2-1, with 12 bases identical to TRBD2. Per germline, CDR1 MRHNA and CDR2 SNTAGT. This CDR3 has 15 residues. With V trimmed by 5 bases and J by 7 bases, 6 bases remained unmatched.

V and J are TRBV4-3 and TRBJ1-1; 8 nucleotides match TRBD1. The CDR3 loop spans 15 amino acids. The V and J ends lost 4 bases and 1 base, in that order; junction bases with no gene match: 5. Per germline, CDR1 LGHNA and CDR2 YSLEER. The CDR3 region is CASSPLTGENTEAFF. Here the CDR3 DNA reads TGCGCCAGCAGCCCCCTGACAGGGGAGAACACTGAAGCTTTCTTT.

The V and J genes are TRBV20-1 and TRBJ1-2, with D unclear. The germline gives CDR1 DFQATT, CDR2 SNEGSKA (reference sequence). V dropped 0 bases and J dropped 8 bases, with 7 bases sitting between them. The CDR3 totals 11 residues. The CDR3 DNA reads TGCAGTGCTAGAGATGGCATGGGCTACACCTTC. Amino acids: CSARDGMGYTF.

The V and J genes are TRBV7-6 and TRBJ1-1; no firm D call. V lost 0 bases and J 0 bases, leaving 8 bases between the germline ends. Looked up from germline, CDR1 is SGHVS and CDR2 is FNYEAQ. The CDR3 runs to 15 residues. The CDR3, as DNA: TGTGCCAGCAGCTTAGCCCGTATAATGAACACTGAAGCTTTCTTT. Translation gives CASSLARIMNTEAFF. Looking up the rest from reference TRBV7-6 and TRBJ1-1 gives the full variable domain: GAGVSQSPRYKVTKRGQDVALRCDPISGHVSLYWYRQALGQGPEFLTYFNYEAQQDKSGLPNDRFSAERPEGSISTLTIQRTEQRDSAMYRCASSLARIMNTEAFFGQGTRLTVV.

Note on this clone: Its ends do not fully match the called genes, so a read error is possible. The chain couples TRBV7-6 to TRBJ2-1; 7 positions agree with TRBD2. The CDR3 loop spans 16 amino acids. Germline V lookup: CDR1 SGHVS, CDR2 FNYEAQ. As DNA, the CDR3 is TGTGCCAGCAGCTTACGGGCGGGAGTCCCTGACAAGGAGCAGTTCTTC. Protein sequence: CASSLRAGVPDKEQFF.

This chain links TRBV5-1 with TRBJ2-3; TRBD1 is a possible D gene (5 bases). V was pared by 2 bases and J by 3 bases, with 19 bases between. Germline CDR1 SGHRS, CDR2 YFSETQ. This CDR3 is 17 amino acids long. The CDR3 loop is CASSFVFGAGWTDTQYF. The DNA for the CDR3 is TGCGCCAGCAGCTTCGTCTTTGGTGCAGGGTGGACAGATACGCAGTATTTT. Full variable domain (missing parts from reference TRBV5-1 and TRBJ2-3): KAGVTQTPRYLIKTRGQQVTLSCSPISGHRSVSWYQQTPGQGLQFLFEYFSETQRNKGNFPGRFSGRQFSNSRSEMNVSTLELGDSALYLCASSFVFGAGWTDTQYFGPGTRLTVL.

This chain joins TRBV19 and TRBJ2-1; 10 bases map to TRBD2. The junction had 9 bases not matched to a gene; V was cut back by 5 bases and J by 8 bases. This CDR3 comprises 15 residues. Germline values: CDR1 LNHDA, CDR2 SQIVND (reference sequence). The chain's CDR3 is CASSLRSSGSDEQFF. The CDR3 DNA sequence: TGTGCCAGTAGTTTGCGATCTAGCGGGAGTGATGAGCAGTTCTTC.

For this clone: At one boundary the junction diverges from the germline segment, which might be a read error. V and J are TRBV4-2 and TRBJ2-5, with 11 bases matching TRBD2. Germline V CDR1 and CDR2: LGHNA, YNFKEQ. The CDR3 is 14 amino acids. CDR3 nucleotides: TGTGCCAGCAGCCAAGAAGAGGCTAGCGGGAGGATGAACTTC. As protein: CASSQEEASGRMNF.

DNA for the CDR3: TGCGCCAGCAGCTTGGCGGGTGTTAACGAGCAGTACTTC. This gives the protein CASSLAGVNEQYF. The V and J genes are TRBV5-1 and TRBJ2-7; D not certain. This CDR3 has 13 residues. V lost 0 bases and J 5 bases, leaving 9 bases between the germline ends. Germline values: CDR1 SGHRS, CDR2 YFSETQ.